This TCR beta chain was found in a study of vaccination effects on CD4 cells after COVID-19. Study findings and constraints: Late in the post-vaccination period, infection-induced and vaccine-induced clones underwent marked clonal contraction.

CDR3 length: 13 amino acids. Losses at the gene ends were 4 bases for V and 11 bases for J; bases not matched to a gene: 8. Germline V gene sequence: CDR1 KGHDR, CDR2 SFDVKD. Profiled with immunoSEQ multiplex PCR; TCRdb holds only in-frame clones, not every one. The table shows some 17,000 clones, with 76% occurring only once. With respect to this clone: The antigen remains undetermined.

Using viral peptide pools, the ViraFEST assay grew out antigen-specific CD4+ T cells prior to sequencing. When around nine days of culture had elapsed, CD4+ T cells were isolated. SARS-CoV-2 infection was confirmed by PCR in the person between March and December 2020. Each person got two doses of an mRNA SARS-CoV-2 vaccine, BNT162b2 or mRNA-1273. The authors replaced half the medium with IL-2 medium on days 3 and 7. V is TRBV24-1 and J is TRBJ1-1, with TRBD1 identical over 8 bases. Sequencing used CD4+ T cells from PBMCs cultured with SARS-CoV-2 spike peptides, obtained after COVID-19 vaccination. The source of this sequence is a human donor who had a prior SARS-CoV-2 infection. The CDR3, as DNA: TGTGCCACCAGTGAGCGCGGACAGGGAGTGGCTTTCTTT. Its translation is CATSERGQGVAFF.